Listed here are 29 T cell receptor beta chains from one sample, sequenced in a study of CD8+ T cells in alopecia areata. Isolated RNA was reverse transcribed into cDNA used as the sequencing template. The repertoire was sequenced with immunoSEQ multiplex PCR; TCRdb's copy has only in-frame clones and lacks some. The data hold more than 95,000 clones, with around 61% observed a single time. The sequencing input was CD4+ T cells sorted from blood. All receptors derive from a human donor in good health.

In this sample, this clone turned up once. The chain has TRBV9 and TRBJ1-2; D is perhaps TRBD1 (5 bases). The germline CDR1 and CDR2 sequences are SGDLS and YYNGEE. Trimming took 6 bases from V and 5 from J, leaving 14 bases between them. The CDR3 covers 13 residues. CDR3 nucleotides: TGTGCCAGCAACCCTGGGGGAGGGTATGGCTACACCTTC. Amino acid sequence: CASNPGGGYGYTF.

The chain recombines TRBV5-1 with TRBJ2-7; 11 nucleotides align to TRBD2. V lost 5 bases, J lost 5 bases, and 6 bases stayed unmatched. Germline lookup yields CDR1 SGHRS and CDR2 YFSETQ. This CDR3 comprises 14 residues. CDR3 sequence reads: CASRRLAGSDEQYF. The DNA of the CDR3 is TGCGCCAGCAGAAGACTAGCGGGGAGCGACGAGCAGTACTTC.

This clone showed up just a few times. This chain joins TRBV20-1 and TRBJ1-1; 7 nucleotides match TRBD1. Germline values: CDR1 DFQATT, CDR2 SNEGSKA (reference sequence). The CDR3 spans 11 residues. V lost 4 bases to trimming and J lost 4 bases; unmatched junction nucleotides: 0. The CDR3 region has the DNA TGCAGTGCTACAGGGGGCACTGAAGCTTTCTTT. Amino acid sequence: CSATGGTEAFF.

J is TRBJ1-1 and V is TRBV7-9; perhaps TRBD1 as D (5 bases). This CDR3 spans 14 amino acids. Germline-derived CDR1 and CDR2 are SEHNR and FQNEAQ (reference sequence). Trimming removed 7 bases at V and 2 bases at J, with 14 bases between. The CDR3: CASTPGRANTEAFF. CDR3 bases: TGTGCCAGCACCCCTGGCAGGGCCAACACTGAAGCTTTCTTT.

This chain links TRBV9 with TRBJ2-6; D is ambiguous. V dropped 3 bases and J dropped 2 bases, with 6 bases sitting between them. Germline CDR1 and CDR2: SGDLS and YYNGEE. The CDR3 runs to 14 residues. CDR3 nucleotides: TGTGCCAGCAGCGCTCGAACTGGGGCCAACGTCCTGACTTTC. Its protein is CASSARTGANVLTF.

This clone occurred once. The chain joins TRBV29-1 to TRBJ2-1; 7 nucleotides match TRBD2. V lost 6 bases and J lost 9; bases outside the gene matches: 11. The CDR3 length is 13 residues. CDR1 SQVTM and CDR2 ANQGSEA come from the germline V gene. CDR3: CSVASGLVGEQFF. DNA for the CDR3: TGCAGCGTCGCTTCTGGACTAGTGGGTGAGCAGTTCTTC.

The V and J genes are TRBV27 and TRBJ2-3; D remains unclear. Germline V lookup: CDR1 MNHEY, CDR2 SMNVEV (reference sequence). Deletions cut 0 bases from V and 1 base from J, with 11 bases between. This CDR3 has 16 residues. The CDR3 region has the DNA TGTGCCAGCAGTTTATCGTTCTCCAGACGCACAGATACGCAGTATTTT. As protein: CASSLSFSRRTDTQYF.

This rearrangement joins TRBV18 to TRBJ2-5; TRBD1 is a possible D gene (6 bases). This CDR3 region has 14 residues. Trimming removed 6 bases from V and 3 bases from J, with 14 bases in between. The germline CDR1 and CDR2 sequences are KGHSH and LQKENI. The CDR3 coding sequence is TGTGCCAGCTCGGGATTCACAGGGAAAGAGACCCAGTACTTC. Amino acid sequence: CASSGFTGKETQYF.

The chain uses TRBV6-5 and TRBJ1-1; D uncertain. This CDR3 region has 13 residues. Trimming cost V 6 bases and J 0 bases, with 8 bases left between them. The germline V gene encodes CDR1 MNHEY and CDR2 SVGAGI. The CDR3 protein is CASRGRMNTEAFF. CDR3 in DNA: TGTGCCAGCAGAGGGAGAATGAACACTGAAGCTTTCTTT.

The V call is TRBV27, the J call TRBJ2-2; unclear D gene. Trimming removed 6 bases from V and 7 bases from J, with 6 bases in between. Per germline, CDR1 MNHEY and CDR2 SMNVEV (reference sequence). This CDR3 contains 11 residues. The CDR3 region has the DNA TGTGCCAGCAGGAACTACGGGGAGCTGTTTTTT. Its translation: CASRNYGELFF.

This chain connects TRBV6-5 to TRBJ2-1; 11 nucleotides line up with TRBD1. This CDR3 has 15 residues. The V gene end was trimmed by 6 bases and the J gene end by 8 bases; junction bases not matched to a gene: 9. Germline-derived CDR1 and CDR2 are MNHEY and SVGAGI. The CDR3 loop reads CASSPGGQGAHEQFF. DNA of the CDR3: TGTGCCAGCAGCCCAGGCGGACAGGGGGCGCATGAGCAGTTCTTC.

The J gene is TRBJ1-2, the V gene TRBV29-1; 11 bases match TRBD1. The germline gives CDR1 SQVTM, CDR2 ANQGSEA. The CDR3 length is 13 residues. The CDR3 region has the DNA TGCAGTGGTCTGGGGACAGGGGGATATGGCTACACCTTC. Amino acid sequence: CSGLGTGGYGYTF. Variable domain in full (rest from reference TRBV29-1 and TRBJ1-2): SAVISQKPSRDICQRGTSLTIQCQVDSQVTMMFWYRQQPGQSLTLIATANQGSEATYESGFVIDKFPISRPNLTFSTLTVSNMSPEDSSIYLCSGLGTGGYGYTFGSGTRLTVV.

This sequence joins TRBV19 and TRBJ1-2; 7 bases match TRBD1. V shed 10 bases, J shed 7 bases, and the junction held 12 bases outside the gene matches. CDR1 is LNHDA, CDR2 SQIVND, per germline (reference sequence). CDR3 length: 13 residues. The CDR3, as DNA: TGTGCCACCAAGGCCCCGGGACAGCTTGGCTACACCTTC. Translation gives CATKAPGQLGYTF.

This clone was counted only a few times. CDR3 sequence reads: CSAKNTDTQYF. For the CDR3, the DNA is TGCAGTGCTAAGAACACAGATACGCAGTATTTT. V usage is TRBV20-1 and J usage is TRBJ2-3, with D uncertain. V gave up 4 bases and J gave up 2 bases, with 4 bases separating them. The germline V gene encodes CDR1 DFQATT and CDR2 SNEGSKA (reference sequence). CDR3 length: 11 residues.

The chain couples TRBV15 to TRBJ1-2; 9 bases align to TRBD1. Trimming took 4 bases from V and 3 from J; bases not matched to a gene: 9. The CDR3 has 16 amino acids. Germline values: CDR1 LNHNV, CDR2 YYDKDF (reference sequence). The CDR3 sequence is CATSTPPGQGDYGYTF. CDR3 coding DNA: TGTGCCACCAGCACCCCCCCGGGACAGGGTGACTATGGCTACACCTTC.

This chain uses TRBV28 with TRBJ2-7; 8 bases align to TRBD1. The germline V gene encodes CDR1 MDHEN and CDR2 SYDVKM. V lost 4 bases to trimming and J lost 2 bases; unmatched junction nucleotides: 7. This CDR3 has 15 amino acids. CDR3 sequence (DNA): TGTGCCAGCAGTTCGTCGGGACAGGCCCCCTACGAGCAGTACTTC. Translating gives CASSSSGQAPYEQYF.

The CDR3 loop is CAATRGMGTEAFF. CDR3 DNA sequence: TGTGCCGCCACGCGGGGGATGGGGACTGAAGCTTTCTTT. The gene calls are TRBV6-1 and TRBJ1-1, with D tentatively TRBD1 (5 bases). The germline V and J ends were trimmed by 11 bases and 5 bases, with 18 bases remaining between them. Germline CDR1 is MNHNS and CDR2 is SASEGT. CDR3 length equals 13 residues.

CDR3 nucleotides: TGCGCCAGCAGCCAAGATGCGGGGCCTGGCTACGAGCAGTACTTC. This gives the protein CASSQDAGPGYEQYF. This sequence joins TRBV4-1 and TRBJ2-7; perhaps TRBD2 as D (6 bases). This CDR3 has 15 amino acids. Trimming removed 0 bases at V and 3 bases at J, with 12 bases between. In germline, CDR1 is MGHRA, CDR2 YSYEKL.

The rearrangement joins TRBV15 to TRBJ2-5; D is uncertain. Germline CDR1 LNHNV, CDR2 YYDKDF (reference sequence). This CDR3 comprises 13 residues. Trimming removed 0 bases from V and 6 bases from J, with 8 bases in between. The CDR3 DNA follows: TGTGCCACCAGCAGAGATCATGGGAAGACCCAGTACTTC. Translation: CATSRDHGKTQYF.

This clone occurred a few times. The rearrangement links TRBV4-1 to TRBJ2-3, with D possibly matching TRBD1 (6 bases). The CDR3 is 15 residues long. Trimming removed 0 bases from V and 3 bases from J, with 10 bases in between. Germline CDR1 is MGHRA and CDR2 is YSYEKL. The CDR3 DNA follows: TGCGCCAGCAGCCAAGATGAGGGGGTTACAGATACGCAGTATTTT. This gives the protein CASSQDEGVTDTQYF.

The chain employs TRBV6-5 and TRBJ1-5, with D tentatively TRBD1 (5 bases). The CDR3 extends over 13 amino acids. Germline lookup yields CDR1 MNHEY and CDR2 SVGAGI. V gave up 5 bases and J gave up 6 bases, with 11 bases separating them. The CDR3 DNA reads TGTGCCAGCAGTCTATTTAGGGGTCAGCCCCAGCATTTT. It is translated as CASSLFRGQPQHF.

Concerning this clone: The identical CDR3 is also encoded by other nucleotide sequences in the sample. The V call is TRBV29-1, the J call TRBJ2-7; tentatively, D is TRBD1 or TRBD2 (6 bases each). The CDR3 length is 11 residues. CDR1 and CDR2 from the germline V gene are SQVTM and ANQGSEA. Trimming left V 3 bases short and J 7 bases short, with 10 bases between. CDR3 in DNA: TGCAGCGTTGATGGAGGGGGTGAGCAGTACTTC. Amino acids: CSVDGGGEQYF.

The chain has TRBV29-1 and TRBJ2-3, with 13 nucleotides matching TRBD2. The CDR3 runs 14 residues. V lost 4 bases, J lost 5 bases, and 3 bases stayed unmatched. Germline V gives CDR1 SQVTM, CDR2 ANQGSEA. The DNA for the CDR3 is TGCAGCGTTGGACTAGCGGGGGGTCGAGATACGCAGTATTTT. Translating it yields CSVGLAGGRDTQYF.

The V call is TRBV2, the J call TRBJ2-1; D is uncertain. The CDR3 loop spans 14 amino acids. Germline CDR1 SNHLY, CDR2 FYNNEI. V shed 4 bases and J shed 7 bases, with 14 bases lying between them. DNA of the CDR3: TGTGCCAGCAGTGTAAGGCAGCTGAATAATGAGCAGTTCTTC. This codes for CASSVRQLNNEQFF.

This clone was seen more than once but under ten times. V and J are TRBV9 and TRBJ1-2; D is unresolved. V was pared by 4 bases and J by 4 bases, with 14 bases between. Germline CDR1 reads SGDLS; CDR2 reads YYNGEE. The CDR3 covers 14 residues. CDR3: CASSPTMEGYGYTF. DNA for the CDR3: TGTGCCAGCAGCCCGACGATGGAGGGCTATGGCTACACCTTC.

This clone was counted once. The chain joins TRBV27 to TRBJ2-2, with D uncertain. V was trimmed by 5 bases and J by 2 bases, leaving 3 bases between them. This CDR3 spans 12 amino acids. The V gene's germline CDR1 is MNHEY and CDR2 SMNVEV (reference sequence). CDR3 DNA: TGTGCCAGCAGTATAAACACCGGGGAGCTGTTTTTT. It is translated as CASSINTGELFF.

V and J are TRBV30 and TRBJ2-2; D is unclear. Germline-derived CDR1 and CDR2 are GTSNPN and SVGIG (reference sequence). The V end lost 4 bases, the J end lost 3 bases, and 12 bases lay between the germline ends. The CDR3 runs 14 residues. CDR3: CAWIDQPYTGELFF. The CDR3 DNA reads TGTGCCTGGATAGACCAACCCTACACCGGGGAGCTGTTTTTT.

CDR3 in amino acids: CASSSTGTGVHEQYF. DNA for the CDR3: TGTGCCAGCAGCTCCACCGGGACAGGGGTCCATGAGCAGTACTTC. The chain recombines TRBV4-2 with TRBJ2-7, with 10 bases aligning to TRBD1. CDR1 and CDR2 (germline): LGHNA, YNFKEQ. With 5 bases clipped from V and 7 bases from J, the junction kept 11 bases outside the gene matches. The CDR3 runs 15 residues.

The chain couples TRBV29-1 to TRBJ1-1; weak D call: TRBD1 (5 bases). The ends were cut back, 3 bases at V and 6 bases at J, with 14 bases in the middle. This CDR3 comprises 13 residues. Looked up from germline, CDR1 is SQVTM and CDR2 is ANQGSEA. This CDR3 reads CSVEGLNRAEAFF. DNA of the CDR3: TGCAGCGTTGAGGGGCTTAACCGGGCTGAAGCTTTCTTT.